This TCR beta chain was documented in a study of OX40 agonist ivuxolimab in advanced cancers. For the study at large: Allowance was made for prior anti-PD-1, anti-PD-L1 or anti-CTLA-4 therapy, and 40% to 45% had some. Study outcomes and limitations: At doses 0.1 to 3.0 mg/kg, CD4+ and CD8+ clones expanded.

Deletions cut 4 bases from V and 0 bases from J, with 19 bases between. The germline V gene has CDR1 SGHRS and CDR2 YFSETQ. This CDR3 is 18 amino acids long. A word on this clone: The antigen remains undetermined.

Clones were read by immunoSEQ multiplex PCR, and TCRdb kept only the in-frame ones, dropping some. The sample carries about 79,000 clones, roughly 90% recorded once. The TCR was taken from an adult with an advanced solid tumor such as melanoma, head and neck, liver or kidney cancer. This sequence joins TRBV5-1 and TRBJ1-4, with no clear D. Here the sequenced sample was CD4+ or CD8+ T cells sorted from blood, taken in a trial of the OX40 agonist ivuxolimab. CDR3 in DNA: TGCGCCAGCAGCCCACGGATTCGGGAGGACTCAACTAATGAAAAACTGTTTTTT. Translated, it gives CASSPRIREDSTNEKLFF.